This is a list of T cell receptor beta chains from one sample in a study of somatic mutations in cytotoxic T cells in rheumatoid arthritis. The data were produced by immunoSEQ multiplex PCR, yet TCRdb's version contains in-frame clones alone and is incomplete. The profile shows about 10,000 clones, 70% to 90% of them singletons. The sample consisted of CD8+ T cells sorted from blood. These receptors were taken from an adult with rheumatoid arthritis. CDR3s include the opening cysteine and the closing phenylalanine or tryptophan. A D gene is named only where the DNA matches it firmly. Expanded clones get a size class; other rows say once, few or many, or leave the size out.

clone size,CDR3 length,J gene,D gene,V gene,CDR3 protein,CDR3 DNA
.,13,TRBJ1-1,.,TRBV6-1,CASMEALNTEAFF,TGTGCCAGCATGGAAGCTTTGAACACTGAAGCTTTCTTT
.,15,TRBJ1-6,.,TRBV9,CASSVGGFAGSPLHF,TGTGCCAGCAGCGTAGGGGGGTTCGCGGGTTCACCCCTCCACTTT
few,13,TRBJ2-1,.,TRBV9,CASSVDWANEQFF,TGTGCCAGCAGCGTAGACTGGGCCAATGAGCAGTTCTTC
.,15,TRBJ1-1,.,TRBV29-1,CSVEEGPGRNTEAFF,TGCAGCGTTGAAGAGGGTCCGGGACGAAACACTGAAGCTTTCTTT
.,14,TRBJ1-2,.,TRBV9,CASSVSGASYGYTF,TGTGCCAGCAGCGTTTCAGGGGCGAGCTATGGCTACACCTTC
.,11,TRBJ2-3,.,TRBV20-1,CSATSGGTQYF,TGCAGTGCTACCTCCGGGGGTACGCAGTATTTT
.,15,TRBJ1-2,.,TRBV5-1,CASTDPRDANYGYTF,TGCGCCAGCACCGATCCCCGGGACGCTAACTATGGCTACACCTTC
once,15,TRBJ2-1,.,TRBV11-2,CASSLGVGPNNEQFF,TGTGCCAGCAGCCTAGGGGTGGGGCCCAACAATGAGCAGTTCTTC
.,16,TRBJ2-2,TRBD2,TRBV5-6,CASSLRLAGATGELFF,TGTGCCAGCAGCTTGAGACTAGCGGGAGCCACCGGGGAGCTGTTTTTT
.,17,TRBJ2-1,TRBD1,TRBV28,CASSLGDREQLLNEQFF,TGTGCCAGCAGTTTAGGAGACAGGGAGCAACTTTTAAATGAGCAGTTCTTC
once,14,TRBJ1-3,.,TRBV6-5,CASSYGLSGNTIYF,TGTGCCAGCAGTTACGGGCTCTCTGGAAACACCATATATTTT
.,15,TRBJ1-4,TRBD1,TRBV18,CASSRTDRGDEKLFF,TGTGCCAGCTCGCGGACCGACAGGGGAGATGAAAAACTGTTTTTT
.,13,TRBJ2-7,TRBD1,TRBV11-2,CASSPGTDYEQYF,TGTGCCAGCAGCCCCGGGACAGACTACGAGCAGTACTTC
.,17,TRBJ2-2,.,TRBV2,CASRPLERAGGSGELFF,TGTGCCAGCAGACCCCTGGAGAGGGCAGGCGGTTCCGGGGAGCTGTTTTTT
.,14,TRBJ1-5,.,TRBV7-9,CASSLEEVNQPQHF,TGTGCCAGCAGCTTAGAGGAGGTTAATCAGCCCCAGCATTTT
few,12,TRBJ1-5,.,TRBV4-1,CASSSGNQPQHF,TGCGCCAGCAGTAGCGGCAATCAGCCCCAGCATTTT
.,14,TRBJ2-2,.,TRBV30,CAWSVQAGYGELFF,TGTGCCTGGAGTGTACAAGCGGGTTACGGGGAGCTGTTTTTT
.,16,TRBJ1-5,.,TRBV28,CASSLSRGGAGQPQHF,TGTGCCAGCAGTTTATCTCGGGGGGGGGCCGGTCAGCCCCAGCATTTT
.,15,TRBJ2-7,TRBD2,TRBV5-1,CASSGTGTSPYEQYF,TGCGCCAGCAGCGGGACCGGGACTAGTCCCTACGAGCAGTACTTC
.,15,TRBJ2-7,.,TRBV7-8,CASSLTPRDSYEQYF,TGTGCCAGCAGCTTAACCCCCCGGGACTCATACGAGCAGTACTTC
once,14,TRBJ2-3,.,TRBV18,CASSPSGVTDTQYF,TGTGCCAGCTCACCCAGCGGAGTCACAGATACGCAGTATTTT
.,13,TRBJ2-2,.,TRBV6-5,CASSYTGPGELFF,TGTGCCAGCAGTTACACAGGGCCCGGGGAGCTGTTTTTT
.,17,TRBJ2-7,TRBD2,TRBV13,CASSSGTSGRASYEQYF,TGTGCCAGCAGCTCCGGGACTAGCGGGAGGGCCTCCTACGAGCAGTACTTC
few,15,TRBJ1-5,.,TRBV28,CASSSPGVSDQPQHF,TGTGCCAGCAGTTCCCCAGGGGTCAGCGATCAGCCCCAGCATTTT
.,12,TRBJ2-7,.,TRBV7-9,CASSRPGYEQYF,TGTGCCAGCAGTCGCCCAGGCTACGAGCAGTACTTC
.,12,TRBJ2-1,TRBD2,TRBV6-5,CASSYGGDEQFF,TGTGCCAGCAGTTACGGGGGGGATGAGCAGTTCTTC
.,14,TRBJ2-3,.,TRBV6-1,CASSVWAATDTQYF,TGTGCCAGCAGTGTTTGGGCCGCCACAGATACGCAGTATTTT
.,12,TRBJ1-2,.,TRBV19,CASRDPAMGYTF,TGTGCCAGTAGGGACCCGGCTATGGGCTACACCTTC
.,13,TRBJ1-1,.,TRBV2,CASSLGLNTEAFF,TGTGCCAGCTCTCTAGGCCTGAACACTGAAGCTTTCTTT
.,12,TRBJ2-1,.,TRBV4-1,CASSLAGNEQFF,TGCGCCAGCAGCCTCGCAGGTAATGAGCAGTTCTTC
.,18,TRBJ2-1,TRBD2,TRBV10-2,CASSDPGTSGGAFNEQFF,TGCGCCAGCAGTGACCCAGGGACTAGCGGGGGGGCCTTTAATGAGCAGTTCTTC
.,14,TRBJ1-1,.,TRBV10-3,CAIRMTSTNTEAFF,TGTGCCATCCGCATGACGTCAACTAACACTGAAGCTTTCTTT
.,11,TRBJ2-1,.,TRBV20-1,CSARFLGEQFF,TGCAGTGCTAGGTTTCTGGGGGAGCAGTTCTTC
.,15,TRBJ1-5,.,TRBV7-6,CASSLAPGQNQPQHF,TGTGCCAGCAGCTTAGCCCCCGGACAGAATCAGCCCCAGCATTTT
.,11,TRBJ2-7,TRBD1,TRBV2,CAGGEDYEQYF,TGTGCAGGGGGCGAAGACTACGAGCAGTACTTC
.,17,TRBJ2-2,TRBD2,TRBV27,CASSPSPVAGKTGELFF,TGTGCCAGCAGCCCCTCCCCGGTAGCGGGAAAAACCGGGGAGCTGTTTTTT
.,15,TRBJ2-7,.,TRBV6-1,CASSGAGSPSYEQYF,TGTGCCAGCAGTGGAGCAGGAAGCCCGTCCTACGAGCAGTACTTC
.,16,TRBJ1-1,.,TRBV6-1,CASSEGDGGQNTEAFF,TGTGCCAGCAGTGAAGGAGACGGGGGCCAGAACACTGAAGCTTTCTTT
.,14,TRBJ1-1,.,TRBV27,CASHDPRENTEAFF,TGTGCCAGCCATGACCCCAGGGAGAACACTGAAGCTTTCTTT
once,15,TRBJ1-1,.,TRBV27,CASSLLRGWNTEAFF,TGTGCCAGCAGTTTACTCAGGGGCTGGAACACTGAAGCTTTCTTT
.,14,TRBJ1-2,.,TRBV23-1,CASSQSKGRYGYTF,TGCGCCAGCAGTCAATCGAAAGGGAGGTATGGCTACACCTTC
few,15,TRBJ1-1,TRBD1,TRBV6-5,CASRPQGQPNTEAFF,TGTGCCAGCAGACCGCAGGGACAGCCGAACACTGAAGCTTTCTTT
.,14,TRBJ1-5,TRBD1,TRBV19,CASSMGTGSMPQHF,TGTGCCAGTAGTATGGGGACAGGGAGTATGCCCCAGCATTTT
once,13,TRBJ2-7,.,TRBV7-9,CASRPPLDNEQYF,TGTGCCAGCAGGCCCCCCCTAGATAACGAGCAGTACTTC
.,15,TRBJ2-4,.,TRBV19,CASSIVGVRKNIQYF,TGTGCCAGTAGTATAGTGGGGGTTAGGAAAAACATTCAGTACTTC
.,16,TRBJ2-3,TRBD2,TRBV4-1,CASSRSRLAGTDTQYF,TGCGCCAGCAGTAGGAGCAGACTAGCGGGCACAGATACGCAGTATTTT
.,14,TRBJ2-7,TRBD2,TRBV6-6,CASSYGGGHYEQYF,TGTGCCAGCAGTTACGGGGGAGGGCACTACGAGCAGTACTTC
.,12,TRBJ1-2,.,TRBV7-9,CASSLSNYGYTF,TGTGCCAGCAGCTTGAGTAACTATGGCTACACCTTC
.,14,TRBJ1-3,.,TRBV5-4,CASSLITFPDTIYF,TGTGCCAGCAGCTTAATAACTTTCCCCGACACCATATATTTT